Listed below are T cell receptor beta chains from one sample, sequenced in a study of blood T cell repertoires in COVID-19. TCRdb's table, derived via immunoSEQ multiplex PCR, lists solely in-frame clones and lacks some. Among around 160,000 clones, almost 85% were seen once, and the ten largest hold 8% to 13%. Sequencing was carried out using PBMCs or T cells enriched from blood (not recorded which). These receptors were obtained from a man in his forties or fifties who had recovered from COVID-19. CDR3s include the opening cysteine and the closing phenylalanine or tryptophan. The D gene is left open where the match is weak. Clone size is given for some rows only: seen once, a few or many times, or a class if the clone is expanded.

>TRBV9|-|TRBJ2-1|15|-
TGTGCCAGCAGCGTAGATCTGGTAGATTACAATGAGCAGTTCTTC
CASSVDLVDYNEQFF
>TRBV19|-|TRBJ2-7|14|-
TGTGCCAGTAGCGAAACAGGGCCCTCCTACGAGCAGTACTTC
CASSETGPSYEQYF
>TRBV11-1|-|TRBJ1-4|16|-
TGTGCCAGCAGCTTAGACAGCCCTGCAACTAATGAAAAACTGTTTTTT
CASSLDSPATNEKLFF
>TRBV6-5|TRBD1|TRBJ1-1|14|-
TGTGCCAGCAGACTGGACAGGGTGAACACTGAAGCTTTCTTT
CASRLDRVNTEAFF
>TRBV7-3|TRBD2|TRBJ2-1|15|-
TGTGCCAGCAGCCCCGAGCGGGGGATGCGGGATGAGCAGTTCTTC
CASSPERGMRDEQFF
>TRBV10-2|TRBD2|TRBJ2-1|15|-
TGCGCCAGCAGTGTTGGACTAGCCCGTCGGGGGGAGCAGTTCTTC
CASSVGLARRGEQFF
>TRBV19|TRBD1|TRBJ2-3|14|-
TGTGCCAGTAAAGGGGGCCTTAGCACAGATACGCAGTATTTT
CASKGGLSTDTQYF
>TRBV11-2|-|TRBJ2-2|12|-
TGTGCCAGCAGAGGAGGGGGCGAGGAGCTGTTTTTT
CASRGGGEELFF
>TRBV10-3|-|TRBJ2-1|15|-
TGTGCCATCAGTGAGGTCTCCGGTTCCTGGGCTGAGCAGTTCTTC
CAISEVSGSWAEQFF
>TRBV7-2|TRBD1|TRBJ2-7|15|-
TGTGCCAGCAGCTACGGCTCCGGGACAGGGGACGAGCAGTACTTC
CASSYGSGTGDEQYF
>TRBV19|-|TRBJ1-5|15|few
TGTGCCAGTAGTTCTCGTCAGGGGCTGAATCAGCCCCAGCATTTT
CASSSRQGLNQPQHF
>TRBV19|-|TRBJ1-5|16|-
TGTGCCAGTAGTATAGTATCTCCCAGACTAGATCAGCCCCAGCATTTT
CASSIVSPRLDQPQHF
>TRBV6-4|TRBD2|TRBJ2-3|16|-
TGTGCCAGCAGTGACTCGTCTAGCGGGGGGGCAGATACGCAGTATTTT
CASSDSSSGGADTQYF
>TRBV12-3/TRBV12-4|-|TRBJ2-7|12|-
TGTGCCAGCAGGGGGGGAGCCTACGAGCAGTACTTC
CASRGGAYEQYF
>TRBV7-9|-|TRBJ2-7|14|-
TGTGCCAGCAGCTTAACAGGTGAGGCCTACGAGCAGTACTTC
CASSLTGEAYEQYF
>TRBV5-8|TRBD1|TRBJ1-2|15|-
TGTGCCAGCAGCTTGGGGAGACAGGGGTCTTATGGCTACACCTTC
CASSLGRQGSYGYTF
>TRBV5-1|-|TRBJ2-1|13|-
TGCGCCAGCAGCCCCGACAGGCCTGACGTGCAGTTCTTC
CASSPDRPDVQFF
>TRBV15|TRBD2|TRBJ2-5|15|-
TGTGCCACCAGCAGAGAAGCGGGAGATTTAGAGACCCAGTACTTC
CATSREAGDLETQYF
>TRBV6-5|-|TRBJ1-1|12|-
TGTGCCAGCAGTTACGGAGGGAACGAAGCTTTCTTT
CASSYGGNEAFF
>TRBV11-2|TRBD2|TRBJ2-3|13|-
TGTGCCAGCGTCCGGGGGGGCAGAGATACGCAGTATTTT
CASVRGGRDTQYF
>TRBV5-1|TRBD2|TRBJ2-4|16|-
TGCGCCAGCAGCCGGGGGGGCGAGAGGATCCAAAACATTCAGTACTTC
CASSRGGERIQNIQYF
>TRBV27|-|TRBJ1-4|14|once
TGTGCCAGCAGTCCTCCGGGGGAGGATGAAAAACTGTTTTTT
CASSPPGEDEKLFF
>TRBV28|TRBD1|TRBJ2-4|11|-
TGTGCCAGCAGTCTGGACAGGATTAAGTACTTC
CASSLDRIKYF
>TRBV27|TRBD1|TRBJ1-1|14|few
TGTGCCAGCAGGGGGACAGGGGTTAACACTGAAGCTTTCTTT
CASRGTGVNTEAFF
>TRBV6-5|TRBD2|TRBJ2-7|15|-
TGTGCCAGCAGAACTAGGACTAGCGGGATTCTCGAGCAGTACTTC
CASRTRTSGILEQYF
>TRBV6-1|-|TRBJ1-6|14|-
TGTGCCAGCAGTGACCGGGGGGGGTATTCACCCCTCCACTTT
CASSDRGGYSPLHF
>TRBV5-1|-|TRBJ1-4|13|-
TGCGCCAGCAGCTTGGGGGTGGAGGGCCAACTGTTTTTT
CASSLGVEGQLFF
>TRBV7-9|-|TRBJ1-5|16|-
TGTGCCAGCAGCTTAGAACTTACTCGGGGCAATCAGCCCCAGCATTTT
CASSLELTRGNQPQHF
>TRBV7-2|-|TRBJ1-4|16|-
TGTGCCAGCAGCTTAGGGTTTGGGGGAGGGTCGGAAAAACTGTTTTTT
CASSLGFGGGSEKLFF
>TRBV29-1|-|TRBJ1-4|14|-
TGCAGCGCCAGACGCGGGGGCGCGGATGAAAAACTGTTTTTT
CSARRGGADEKLFF
>TRBV29-1|-|TRBJ1-1|10|once
TGCAGCGGGGCGAACACTGAAGCTTTCTTT
CSGANTEAFF
>TRBV6-5|-|TRBJ2-7|13|-
TGTGCCAGCAGTTACTTGGGCCGCTACGAGCAGTACTTC
CASSYLGRYEQYF
>TRBV12-3/TRBV12-4|-|TRBJ1-5|13|-
TGTGCCAGCAGTTTAGCGCAGGGTACGGCCCAGCATTTT
CASSLAQGTAQHF
>TRBV11-1|TRBD2|TRBJ2-3|14|few
TGTGCCAGCAGCCCCCGACTAGCAGGTGATACGCAGTATTTT
CASSPRLAGDTQYF
>TRBV5-1|TRBD1|TRBJ1-5|15|-
TGCGCCAGCAGCTTGAGTGGGACAGAGAATCAGCCCCAGCATTTT
CASSLSGTENQPQHF
>TRBV19|-|TRBJ2-3|14|-
TGTGCCAGTTGGGACAAGACCAGCACAGATACGCAGTATTTT
CASWDKTSTDTQYF
>TRBV5-1|TRBD1|TRBJ1-5|14|-
TGCGCCAGCAGCCCTGGGACAGGGGCACGGCCCCAGCATTTT
CASSPGTGARPQHF
>TRBV13|TRBD1|TRBJ2-7|15|-
TGTGCCAGCAGCACTTGGACAGGGCCGGCGGACGAGCAGTACTTC
CASSTWTGPADEQYF
>TRBV4-1|TRBD2|TRBJ2-5|16|-
TGCGCCAGCAGCCAGGAGGAGGGAGGGCCCCGAGAGACCCAGTACTTC
CASSQEEGGPRETQYF
>TRBV5-1|TRBD2|TRBJ2-1|17|-
TGCGCCAGCAGCTTGGTCTCTGGCGCGGGAGAGGGGAATGAGCAGTTCTTC
CASSLVSGAGEGNEQFF
>TRBV5-1|-|TRBJ2-1|15|few
TGCGCCAGCAGCCAACTAGCTGCCGCGAGCAATGAGCAGTTCTTC
CASSQLAAASNEQFF
>TRBV10-3|TRBD2|TRBJ2-5|17|once
TGTGCCATCAGTGTGGGAACTAGCGGGGGGGCGAAAGAGACCCAGTACTTC
CAISVGTSGGAKETQYF
>TRBV5-1|TRBD1|TRBJ1-4|15|-
TGCGCCAGCAGCATAGGGACAGGATATAATGAAAAACTGTTTTTT
CASSIGTGYNEKLFF
>TRBV6-8|TRBD1|TRBJ1-4|13|-
TGTGCCAGCAGGACAGGGCTATATGAAAAACTGTTTTTT
CASRTGLYEKLFF
>TRBV28|-|TRBJ2-7|18|-
TGTGCCAGCAGTCCTCCTGGAGAGCGTTCAAGGAGCTCCTACGAGCAGTACTTC
CASSPPGERSRSSYEQYF
>TRBV25-1|TRBD1|TRBJ2-4|16|few
TGTGCCAGCAGTGTTGGGGGACAGGGGGCGCGAGGCATTCAGTACTTC
CASSVGGQGARGIQYF
>TRBV11-2|-|TRBJ1-3|15|-
TGTGCCAGCAGCTTAGACAGGGGTTTTGGAAACACCATATATTTT
CASSLDRGFGNTIYF